This T cell receptor beta chain emerged from a study of OX40 agonist ivuxolimab in advanced cancers. Study as a whole: Every 2 weeks, ivuxolimab was infused into the patients intravenously at between 0.01 and 10 mg/kg. Three patients showed partial responses: one hepatocellular carcinoma and two cutaneous melanoma cases.

Remarks on this clone: Its antigen is unknown.

The CDR3 loop spans 13 amino acids. Germline V CDR1 and CDR2: MDHEN, SYDVKM. Trimming took 5 bases from V and 0 from J, leaving 7 bases between them. Profiling relied on immunoSEQ multiplex PCR, and the TCRdb table lists in-frame clones only, not all of them. The sample lists 20,000 to 25,000 clones, around 87% occurring once. Regarding the study as a whole: Those patients achieving a partial response at 0.1-3.0 mg/kg showed among the lowest clonal expansion. Expanded clones belonging to CD8+ T cells outnumbered, on average, those of CD4+.

The source was CD4+ or CD8+ T cells sorted from blood, collected in a trial of the OX40 agonist ivuxolimab. This sequence was found in an adult with an advanced solid tumor such as melanoma, head and neck, liver or kidney cancer. The J gene is TRBJ1-1, the V gene TRBV28; no firm D call. The CDR3: CASSPLMNTEAFF. The CDR3 coding sequence is TGTGCCAGCAGTCCACTGATGAACACTGAAGCTTTCTTT.